These 20 T cell receptor beta chains came from one sample sequenced in a study of siplizumab effects on memory and regulatory T cells. Profiling relied on immunoSEQ multiplex PCR, and the TCRdb table lists in-frame clones only, not all of them. The data show about 94,000 clones, over 85% seen once. Sequences were obtained from non-Treg CD4+ T cells sorted from blood. The receptors stem from a human donor in good health.

This chain connects TRBV11-2 to TRBJ1-1; D is possibly TRBD1 (6 bases). Germline lookup yields CDR1 SGHAT and CDR2 FQNNGV. The V and J ends lost 5 bases and 0 bases respectively, with 22 bases between them. The CDR3 runs to 18 residues. CDR3 in amino acids: CASSLLGPTTGMNTEAFF. CDR3 coding DNA: TGTGCCAGCAGCCTCCTCGGTCCGACGACAGGCATGAACACTGAAGCTTTCTTT.

V gene TRBV5-1 combines with J gene TRBJ1-2; the D is unclear. V lost 0 bases to trimming and J lost 3 bases, with 12 bases between them. Germline-derived CDR1 and CDR2 are SGHRS and YFSETQ. The CDR3 has 15 residues. The CDR3 sequence is CASSLGSAAYYGYTF. The CDR3 DNA reads as TGCGCCAGCAGCTTGGGTTCGGCTGCCTACTATGGCTACACCTTC.

This chain connects TRBV5-4 to TRBJ2-5; D tentatively reads TRBD1 or TRBD2 (6 bases each). The DNA end is more similar to TRBJ2-7, so the J call may be wrong. The CDR3 covers 15 residues. CDR1 is SGHNT and CDR2 is YYREEE in the germline V gene (reference sequence). CDR3 protein: CASSIRGDEAYEQYF. The CDR3 DNA follows: TGTGCCAGCAGCATTAGGGGGGATGAGGCCTACGAGCAGTACTTC.

This chain uses TRBV6-1 with TRBJ2-3; D not certain. CDR1 is MNHNS, CDR2 SASEGT, per germline. Trimming took 2 bases from V and 6 from J, leaving 12 bases between them. The CDR3 is 14 residues long. CDR3: CASSESLSQDTQYF. The CDR3 DNA follows: TGTGCCAGCAGTGAATCATTAAGTCAGGATACGCAGTATTTT.

J is TRBJ2-7 and V is TRBV2, with TRBD2 identical over 13 bases. CDR3 length: 14 amino acids. Germline CDR1 reads SNHLY; CDR2 reads FYNNEI. V trimming: 4 bases; J trimming: 7 bases; junction bases outside the gene matches: 4. CDR3 in amino acids: CASSGTGLAGEQYF. DNA of the CDR3: TGTGCCAGCAGTGGTACGGGACTAGCGGGAGAGCAGTACTTC.

This clone has a single count. This chain uses TRBV5-8 with TRBJ1-2; 7 nucleotides line up with TRBD1. This CDR3 is 15 amino acids long. CDR1 and CDR2 from the germline V gene are SGHTS and YDEGEE. The ends lost 0 bases at V and 8 bases at J; junction bases unmatched: 10. For the CDR3, the DNA is TGTGCCAGCAGCTTGGTTAGGGGGCAAGGTGGCGGCTACACCTTC. Its translation: CASSLVRGQGGGYTF.

This chain uses TRBV15 with TRBJ2-5; D not resolved. The germline CDR1 and CDR2 sequences are LNHNV and YYDKDF (reference sequence). V shed 6 bases and J shed 3 bases, with 11 bases lying between them. The CDR3 is made up of 13 amino acids. DNA for the CDR3: TGTGCCACCAGTCTCAGAACGAAAGAGACCCAGTACTTC. This gives the protein CATSLRTKETQYF.

This chain links TRBV30 with TRBJ2-7, with D hard to call. Deletions cut 4 bases from V and 1 base from J, with 8 bases between. The CDR3 totals 12 residues. From germline, CDR1 is GTSNPN and CDR2 SVGIG (reference sequence). CDR3 nucleotide sequence: TGTGCCTGGAAAGGCCCATCCTACGAGCAGTACTTC. Residues: CAWKGPSYEQYF.

This chain connects TRBV4-1 to TRBJ2-2, with no clear D. From germline, CDR1 is MGHRA and CDR2 YSYEKL. With 3 bases removed from V and 0 bases from J, the gap between germline ends came to 20 bases. The CDR3 consists of 19 residues. The CDR3, as DNA: TGCGCCAGCAGCCATACCCTCGGGCTAGGGAAAACGAACACCGGGGAGCTGTTTTTT. Its translation is CASSHTLGLGKTNTGELFF.

Only one count was recorded for this clone. The V gene is TRBV7-6, the J gene TRBJ1-3; D not resolved. Germline V gene lookup returns CDR1 SGHVS and CDR2 FNYEAQ. V lost 1 base, J lost 0 bases, and 10 bases lay in between. The CDR3 sequence is 16 residues long. The CDR3 bases are TGTGCCAGCAGCTTAGAGGTCCAGGCCTCTGGAAACACCATATATTTT. Amino acid sequence: CASSLEVQASGNTIYF.

Concerning this clone itself: Other DNA sequences in the sample encode the same CDR3. This chain uses TRBV19 with TRBJ2-5; D gene unclear. V dropped 1 base and J dropped 1 base, with 7 bases sitting between them. CDR1 is LNHDA, CDR2 SQIVND, per germline (reference sequence). This CDR3 is built from 14 residues. CDR3 DNA: TGTGCCAGTAGTATAGTGGGTCTCCAAGAGACCCAGTACTTC. Encoded protein: CASSIVGLQETQYF.

The chain is built from TRBV6-5 and TRBJ2-1, with D tentatively TRBD2 (5 bases). The CDR3 extends over 11 amino acids. Between the trimmed V and J ends, which lost 6 bases and 9 bases, there was a span of 9 bases. CDR1 and CDR2 from the germline V gene are MNHEY and SVGAGI. The DNA for the CDR3 is TGTGCCAGCAGGCTAGCTAGTGAGCAGTTCTTC. This codes for CASRLASEQFF.

The chain uses TRBV7-9 and TRBJ2-7; D is ambiguous. The germline V gene encodes CDR1 SEHNR and CDR2 FQNEAQ (reference sequence). Trimming shortened V by 5 bases and J by 4 bases, and 6 bases separated the two germline ends. The CDR3 sequence is 11 residues long. CDR3: CASSDRYEQYF. CDR3 nucleotides: TGTGCCAGCAGCGACCGGTACGAGCAGTACTTC.

The chain combines TRBV6-4 with TRBJ1-1, with D perhaps TRBD1 (5 bases). Germline CDR1 and CDR2: MRHNA and SNTAGT. Trimming removed 9 bases at V and 12 bases at J, with 8 bases between. The CDR3 is 8 residues long. CDR3 sequence: CARRGPFF. CDR3 in DNA: TGTGCCAGGAGGGGACCTTTCTTT.

V and J are TRBV9 and TRBJ1-1; no reliable D call. The CDR3 contains 14 residues. Germline-derived CDR1 and CDR2 are SGDLS and YYNGEE. The V end was cut by 6 bases, the J end by 1 base, with 13 bases between. The CDR3 DNA sequence: TGTGCCAGCACCGAAGGCAGCTCGAACACTGAAGCTTTCTTT. Its protein is CASTEGSSNTEAFF. Supplemented by reference TRBV9 and TRBJ1-1, the full variable domain reads DSGVTQTPKHLITATGQRVTLRCSPRSGDLSVYWYQQSLDQGLQFLIQYYNGEERAKGNILERFSAQQFPDLHSELNLSSLELGDSALYFCASTEGSSNTEAFFGQGTRLTVV.

This clone was observed once. CDR3 bases: TGTGCCATCAGTGAGGTGGGACTAGCGGGATCAGATACGCAGTATTTT. It codes for CAISEVGLAGSDTQYF. The chain combines TRBV10-3 with TRBJ2-3; 13 bases agree with TRBD2. Per germline, CDR1 ENHRY and CDR2 SYGVKD. V dropped 2 bases and J dropped 4; count of bases not matched to a gene: 3. This CDR3 comprises 16 residues.

The chain combines TRBV7-2 with TRBJ2-7; 11 nucleotides align to TRBD2. Germline V gene sequence: CDR1 SGHTA, CDR2 FQGNSA. The length of the CDR3 is 16 residues. Germline trimming cut 4 bases from V and 1 base from J; bases unmatched to any gene: 6. This CDR3 is CASSSQLAGASYEQYF. The CDR3 DNA reads as TGTGCCAGCAGCTCCCAACTAGCGGGGGCTTCCTACGAGCAGTACTTC.

The chain links TRBV7-9 to TRBJ2-2; D uncertain. CDR3 length: 13 amino acids. V was pared by 8 bases and J by 6 bases, with 13 bases between. CDR1 and CDR2 (germline): SEHNR, FQNEAQ (reference sequence). The CDR3 loop reads CASSQELAGELFF. As DNA, the CDR3 is TGTGCCAGCTCCCAGGAGTTGGCCGGGGAGCTGTTTTTT.

The gene calls are TRBV18 and TRBJ2-3; 9 bases map to TRBD1. V was pared by 8 bases and J by 3 bases, with 3 bases of the junction left unmatched. CDR1 is KGHSH, CDR2 LQKENI, per germline. The CDR3 is made up of 13 amino acids. Here the CDR3 reads CASPGQGTDTQYF. In DNA, the CDR3 is TGTGCCAGCCCGGGACAGGGTACAGATACGCAGTATTTT.

The V gene is TRBV7-2, the J gene TRBJ1-4, with 9 bases identical to TRBD1. V lost 1 base and J lost 7; bases outside the gene matches: 4. In germline, CDR1 is SGHTA, CDR2 FQGNSA. The CDR3 extends over 15 amino acids. The CDR3 here is CASSLGGQGGEKLFF. The CDR3 DNA sequence: TGTGCCAGCAGCTTAGGGGGACAGGGCGGTGAAAAACTGTTTTTT.